This T cell receptor beta chain was recovered during a study of T cell repertoires in cytomegalovirus infection. Across the study: Both recently identified HLA-C-restricted and well-studied HLA-B-restricted CMV epitopes were used in the study.

TCRdb passed the reads through MiXCR, listing each CDR3 protein once. The sample has around 900,000 distinct CDR3 sequences; roughly 31% are singletons. Remarks on this clonotype: The target antigen is unknown.

This sequence originates from a human donor in good health (CMV status not recorded). Some clones in this sample may be carry-over from other donors' samples. The specimen was cultured CD8+ T cells from PBMCs, collected from culture after CMV antigen stimulation.

The DNA for the CDR3 is TGTGCCAGTAGTAGCCCTATGAGGTCATGGGATGAAAAACTGTTTTTT. Amino acid sequence: CASSSPMRSWDEKLFF. The chain carries TRBV19 and TRBJ1-4, with D unclear. Germline V gene sequence: CDR1 LNHDA, CDR2 SQIVND (reference sequence). The CDR3 spans 16 residues. V was shortened by 4 bases and J by 6 bases, with 18 bases between the two germline ends.